This T cell receptor (beta chain) derives from a study of cytotoxic CD8 clonotypes in ibrutinib-treated CLL. Assay: immunoSEQ multiplex PCR; the TCRdb copy retains only in-frame clones and omits some. This repertoire shows 60,000 or so clones, 57% found once; its top ten account for roughly 14%. Losses at the gene ends were 5 bases for V and 8 bases for J; bases not matched to a gene: 7. This CDR3 has 15 residues. The germline V gene has CDR1 SEHNR and CDR2 FQNEAQ (reference sequence). Frozen-stored PBMCs produced around 2.2 micrograms of genomic DNA for TCR beta libraries. This clone appeared a few times.

This TCR derives from a human donor with chronic lymphocytic leukemia. The V and J genes are TRBV7-9 and TRBJ2-1; 12 bases align to TRBD2. Here the sequenced sample was PBMCs, taken after 12 months of ibrutinib treatment. DNA for the CDR3: TGTGCCAGCAGCCCACTAGCGGGAGGTGGCCATGAGCAGTTCTTC. This encodes CASSPLAGGGHEQFF.